The source of this T cell receptor (beta chain) is a study of cytotoxic CD8 clonotypes in ibrutinib-treated CLL. Trimming shortened V by 0 bases and J by 10 bases, and 13 bases separated the two germline ends. Germline-derived CDR1 and CDR2 are SGDLS and YYNGEE. The CDR3 runs 14 residues. Deep sequencing aimed at 1 in 200,000 to 1 in 1 million T cells' resolution. TCRdb keeps only in-frame clones here, not all; method: immunoSEQ multiplex PCR. The sample has 120,000 to 150,000 clones; roughly 90% are singletons. The V call is TRBV9, the J call TRBJ1-4; D is unresolved. The TCR comes from a human donor with chronic lymphocytic leukemia. This sample comprised PBMCs, obtained after 12 months of ibrutinib treatment. The CDR3 loop is CASSVEGELGKLFF. In DNA, the CDR3 is TGTGCCAGCAGCGTAGAGGGCGAACTTGGAAAACTGTTTTTT. Using reference TRBV9 and TRBJ1-4 for the parts outside the CDR3, the full variable domain is DSGVTQTPKHLITATGQRVTLRCSPRSGDLSVYWYQQSLDQGLQFLIQYYNGEERAKGNILERFSAQQFPDLHSELNLSSLELGDSALYFCASSVEGELGKLFFGSGTQLSVL.